These 3 T cell receptor beta chains share one sample of origin, sequenced in a study of CD4 T cells in relation to SARS-CoV-2 and coronaviruses. The method was immunoSEQ multiplex PCR; TCRdb's version includes in-frame clones alone and lacks a portion of them. The sample holds 30,000 to 45,000 clones, 70% to 85% seen once. Which antigens these TCRs recognize remains unknown. Specimen: memory CD4+ T cells from PBMCs, cultured in vitro. Receptors were obtained from an adult with COVID-19.

The V and J genes are TRBV24-1 and TRBJ2-7; D is undetermined. This CDR3 has 17 amino acids. The V gene lost 6 bases and the J gene lost 0 bases, with 20 bases spanning the gap. CDR1 KGHDR and CDR2 SFDVKD come from the germline V gene. The CDR3 region is CATSPGFGGPSSYEQYF. The CDR3 DNA reads as TGTGCCACCAGTCCTGGGTTTGGTGGGCCTAGCTCCTACGAGCAGTACTTC.

The rearrangement links TRBV30 to TRBJ2-2, with a possible D match to TRBD1 (6 bases). This CDR3 has 14 amino acids. Trimming cost V 3 bases and J 6 bases, with 14 bases left between them. Germline CDR1 is GTSNPN and CDR2 is SVGIG (reference sequence). This CDR3 reads CAWSAISGAGELFF. Written as DNA, the CDR3 is TGTGCCTGGAGCGCTATCTCAGGGGCCGGGGAGCTGTTTTTT.

This rearrangement joins TRBV5-1 to TRBJ2-3; 10 bases fit TRBD2. The CDR3 sequence is 14 residues long. Germline values: CDR1 SGHRS, CDR2 YFSETQ. V was pared by 5 bases and J by 1 base, with 1 base of the junction left unmatched. CDR3 in amino acids: CASRSGGGTDTQYF. The DNA for the CDR3 is TGCGCCAGCAGGAGCGGGGGGGGCACAGATACGCAGTATTTT.